The sequence of this T cell receptor (beta chain) was determined in a study of tumor-infiltrating lymphocytes in primary liver carcinoma. Study background: Men and women, 30 to 69 years of age, made up the patients. Yields of productive TCRbeta reads ranged from roughly 3.65 to 7.5 million per sample and were similar across tissue types.

The template, about 510 ng total RNA, yielded TCR beta cDNA made with a constant-region primer. It was through three nested multiplex PCR rounds of slightly modified ARM-PCR that TCR beta libraries arose. PCR rounds one and two used TRBV1-TRBV30 forward primers with a C-beta reverse primer for approximately 10 cycles each. TCRdb recomputed calls from the multiplex PCR reads with MiXCR, one row per CDR3 protein. The sample has approximately 88,000 distinct CDR3 sequences; 55% to 75% are singletons. The CDR3 has 17 amino acids. The germline V gene encodes CDR1 SGHAT and CDR2 FQNNGV. For each extraction, RNA and DNA were obtained together from approximately 20-30 mg of unsorted bulk tissue. The patients lived with chronic HBV infection and had not yet received any treatment. Broader study findings: A significantly higher top-250-clone fraction was found in tumors than in blood (p = 0.039).

On this clonotype itself: Antigen specificity is unknown. A read error may account for a junction end that differs from germline.

This TCR was sampled from a man aged 35-49 years with primary liver carcinoma and hepatitis B virus infection. Specimen: tumor-adjacent normal liver tissue. The chain is built from TRBV11-2 and TRBJ2-1; possibly TRBD1 for D (6 bases). The CDR3 bases are TGTGCCAGCAGTTCCAGCTCGGACAGACTGTCCTACAATGAGCAGCTCTTC. This sequence encodes CASSSSSDRLSYNEQLF. Variable domain in full (rest from reference TRBV11-2 and TRBJ2-1): EAGVAQSPRYKIIEKRQSVAFWCNPISGHATLYWYQQILGQGPKLLIQFQNNGVVDDSQLPKDRFSAERLKGVDSTLKIQPAKLEDSAVYLCASSSSSDRLSYNEQLFGPGTRLTVL.